This TCR beta chain originates from a study of tumor-infiltrating lymphocytes in primary liver carcinoma. Study in general: All patients, whether men or women, fell within 30 to 69 years of age. Study-level points and caveats: Top-250-clone fractions were significantly higher in tumors than in blood (p = 0.039). Compared with tumor region pairs, tumor-adjacent and tumor-blood pairs overlapped less.

Using a constant-region primer together with ProtoScript II reverse transcriptase, TCR beta cDNA was made from approximately 0.55 ug of total RNA. ARM-PCR was slightly modified, and three nested multiplex PCR rounds with it gave rise to the TCR beta libraries. Each of the first two PCR rounds ran approximately 10 cycles with TRBV1-TRBV30 forward and C-beta reverse primers. In TCRdb, the multiplex PCR reads were re-called with MiXCR into one record per CDR3 protein. The sample has around 80,000 distinct CDR3 sequences; about 75% are singletons. CDR3 length: 13 residues. Germline loops: CDR1 MNHEY, CDR2 SVGEGT. Remarks on this clonotype: Its antigen is currently unknown. Relative to the germline gene, one junction end is altered; a read error may explain this.

Co-extraction of both nucleic acids (RNA and DNA) used about 19-33 mg of unsorted bulk tissue. The gene calls are TRBV6-2 or TRBV6-3 and TRBJ2-1, with unresolved D. The origin of this receptor is a man aged 35 to 55 with primary liver carcinoma and hepatitis B virus infection. The sequenced material came from tumor-adjacent normal liver tissue. The CDR3 reads CANSFRIYNEQFF. CDR3 nucleotide sequence: TGTGCCAACAGTTTTCGGATCTACAATGAGCAGTTCTTC.